A selection of T cell receptor beta chains follows, all from one sample in a study of PD-L1 blockade in urothelial cancer. Profiled with immunoSEQ multiplex PCR; TCRdb holds only in-frame clones, not every one. The repertoire consists of some 77,000 clones, with approximately 90% occurring once and the leading ten covering 5% to 7%. The sequencing used PBMCs, collected around atezolizumab (anti-PD-L1) treatment. These receptors originate from a woman between 70 and 85 years old with urothelial cancer. CDR3s include the opening cysteine and the closing phenylalanine or tryptophan. D genes are given only for firm matches. Rows may omit the clone size; those that give it use once, few, many or a size class.

D | size | J | V | DNA | CDR3
NA | NA | TRBJ2-3 | TRBV9 | TGTGCCAGCAGCATACTTCAGGGCAGGAGGGGTACAGATACGCAGTATTTT | CASSILQGRRGTDTQYF
NA | NA | TRBJ1-1 | TRBV11-2 | TGTGCCAGCAGCAAACTACAGGGTACCCTGAACACTGAAGCTTTCTTT | CASSKLQGTLNTEAFF
NA | NA | TRBJ1-4 | TRBV28 | TGTGCCAGCAGTTTATCTCTGGCAAGCCAGGCAAAACTGTTTTTT | CASSLSLASQAKLFF
TRBD1 | NA | TRBJ2-5 | TRBV2 | TGTGCCAGCGGAGGGACAGGGCAAGAGACCCAGTACTTC | CASGGTGQETQYF
TRBD1 | once | TRBJ1-2 | TRBV18 | TGTGCCAGCTCCGCGGGACAGGGAACCTTCGATGGCTACACCTTC | CASSAGQGTFDGYTF
NA | NA | TRBJ2-1 | TRBV5-6 | TGTGCCAGCAGCTTCCTTTCAGGGGTGTCCTACAATGAGCAGTTCTTC | CASSFLSGVSYNEQFF
TRBD1 | NA | TRBJ2-5 | TRBV30 | TGTGCCTGGGCCCGGGACAGGGGTCGGGAGACCCAGTACTTC | CAWARDRGRETQYF
NA | NA | TRBJ1-1 | TRBV15 | TGTGCCACCAGCAGACAGGGCCCACAAGCTTTCTTT | CATSRQGPQAFF
TRBD1 | NA | TRBJ2-5 | TRBV6-5 | TGTGCCAGCAGTTACGACAGGGGCGGGACGGAGACCCAGTACTTC | CASSYDRGGTETQYF
TRBD1 | NA | TRBJ2-1 | TRBV29-1 | TGCAGCGTCCTCCGGGACAGGTCCTACAATGAGCAGTTCTTC | CSVLRDRSYNEQFF
TRBD2 | few | TRBJ2-7 | TRBV19 | TGTGCCAGTAGTAGTCGCCTCACCACGGGAGGTTCCTACGAGCAGTACTTC | CASSSRLTTGGSYEQYF
NA | once | TRBJ1-2 | TRBV7-2 | TGTGCCAGCAGCTTCCAATCGGGGAGAGCTAACTATGGCTACACCTTC | CASSFQSGRANYGYTF
NA | NA | TRBJ2-1 | TRBV28 | TGTGCCAGCAGAGCACCTGGGGCGAATGAGCAGTTCTTC | CASRAPGANEQFF
NA | NA | TRBJ2-5 | TRBV21-1 | TGTGCCAGCAGCCCAAGCCCCGAGACCCAGTACTTC | CASSPSPETQYF
TRBD1 | NA | TRBJ1-2 | TRBV12-5 | TGTGCTAGTGGTTGGGGGGAAGGGGGCCCATCGAACTATGGCTACACCTTC | CASGWGEGGPSNYGYTF